This TCR beta chain appears in the sequencing data of a study of T cell repertoires in cytomegalovirus infection. Notes on this clonotype: Its antigen is still unknown.

TCRdb re-analysed the reads in MiXCR, keeping a single row per CDR3 protein. The sample lists fewer than 1,000,000 distinct CDR3 sequences; more than 25% were seen once. The CDR3 loop spans 14 amino acids. Trimming cost V 6 bases and J 4 bases; bases outside gene matches: 7. The source of this sequence is a human donor in good health (CMV status not recorded). Some clones in this sample may be carry-over from other donors' samples. The genes are TRBV12-3 or TRBV12-4 and TRBJ1-2; TRBD1 agrees at 8 bases. The sample was cultured CD8+ T cells from PBMCs, taken from culture after CMV antigen stimulation. The CDR3 is CASSQNTGGYGYTF. The CDR3 DNA reads TGTGCCAGCAGCCAAAATACAGGGGGCTATGGCTACACCTTC.